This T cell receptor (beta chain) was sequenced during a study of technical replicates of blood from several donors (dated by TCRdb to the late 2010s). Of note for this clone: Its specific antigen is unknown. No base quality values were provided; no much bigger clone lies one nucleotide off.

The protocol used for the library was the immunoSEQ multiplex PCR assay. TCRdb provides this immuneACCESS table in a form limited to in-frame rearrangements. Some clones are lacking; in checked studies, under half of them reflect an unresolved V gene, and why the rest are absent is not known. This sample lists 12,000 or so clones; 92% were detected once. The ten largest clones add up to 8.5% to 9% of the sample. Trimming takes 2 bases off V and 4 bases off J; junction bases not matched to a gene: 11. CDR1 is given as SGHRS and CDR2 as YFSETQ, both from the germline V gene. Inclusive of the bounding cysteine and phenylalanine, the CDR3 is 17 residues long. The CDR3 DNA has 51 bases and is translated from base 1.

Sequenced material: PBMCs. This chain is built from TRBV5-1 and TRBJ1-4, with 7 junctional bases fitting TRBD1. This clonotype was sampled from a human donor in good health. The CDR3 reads CASSFGQGGNFNEKLFF. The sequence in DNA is TGCGCCAGCAGCTTCGGGCAGGGGGGCAACTTTAATGAAAAACTGTTTTTT.